This is a list of T cell receptor beta chains from one sample in a study of T cells in Graves' hyperthyroidism and ophthalmopathy. Using its own MiXCR run on the multiplex PCR reads, TCRdb lists one record per CDR3 protein. The repertoire includes fewer than 650,000 distinct CDR3 sequences, 13% to 15% of them detected once, and roughly 13% sits in the top ten. The material sequenced was blood. These receptors came from a woman aged 40-49 years with Graves' hyperthyroidism. The CDR3 runs from the conserved cysteine through the conserved F or W. D genes are given only for firm matches. Some rows have no size entry. The others give once, few or many, or a class for an expanded clone.

D | J | V | size | CDR3 | DNA
TRBD1 | TRBJ2-7 | TRBV5-1 | few | CASSAQGEPTYEQYF | TGCGCCAGCAGCGCACAGGGGGAGCCTACCTACGAGCAGTACTTC
TRBD2 | TRBJ2-7 | TRBV28 | many | CATRTSRSSYEQYF | TGTGCCACTCGGACTAGCAGGAGCTCCTACGAGCAGTACTTC
- | TRBJ2-1 | TRBV2 | many | CASSGDGRSANEQFF | TGTGCCAGCAGTGGGGACGGGAGATCCGCCAATGAGCAGTTCTTC
- | TRBJ1-6 | TRBV30 | - | CAWNTRGHNSPLHF | TGTGCCTGGAACACGAGGGGACATAATTCACCCCTCCACTTT
- | TRBJ2-3 | TRBV29-1 | once | CSVEVSGAADTQCF | TGCAGCGTTGAAGTGTCCGGGGCCGCAGATACGCAGTGTTTT
TRBD1 | TRBJ2-7 | TRBV27 | many | CASSLLTGLDEQYF | TGTGCCAGCAGTTTATTGACAGGGTTGGACGAGCAGTACTTC
- | TRBJ1-5 | TRBV20-1 | few | CSARDAVNQPQHF | TGCAGTGCTAGAGACGCAGTCAATCAGCCCCAGCATTTT
TRBD1 | TRBJ1-6 | TRBV11-2 | many | CASSLGTGGYNSPLHF | TGTGCCAGCAGCTTAGGGACAGGGGGCTATAATTCACCCCTCCACTTT
- | TRBJ2-3 | TRBV5-5 | - | CASSGDTGTDTQYF | TGTGCCAGCAGCGGGGACACGGGCACAGATACGCAGTATTTT
- | TRBJ2-2 | TRBV2 | many | CASIGQRNTGELFF | TGTGCCAGCATAGGACAGAGGAACACCGGGGAGCTGTTTTTT
- | TRBJ1-1 | TRBV20-1 | many | CSARDRRTANTEAFF | TGCAGTGCTAGAGATCGTAGGACAGCGAACACTGAAGCTTTCTTT
- | TRBJ2-1 | TRBV3-1 | many | CASSQDRERVNEQFF | TGTGCCAGCAGCCAAGATCGGGAGAGGGTCAATGAGCAGTTCTTC
- | TRBJ2-7 | TRBV27 | many | CASSLSRQGTYEQYF | TGTGCCAGCAGTTTATCCCGTCAGGGCACCTACGAGCAGTACTTC
- | TRBJ2-7 | TRBV19 | - | CASSGAATYEQYF | TGTGCCAGTAGTGGCGCAGCCACCTACGAGCAGTACTTC
- | TRBJ2-1 | TRBV20-1 | - | CSARDVATPRSQQFF | TGCAGTGCTAGAGATGTAGCGACTCCGCGATCTCAGCAGTTCTTC
TRBD2 | TRBJ2-7 | TRBV28 | - | CASGLWLSGTYEQYF | TGTGCCAGCGGTTTATGGCTTAGCGGGACTTACGAGCAGTACTTC
- | TRBJ1-2 | TRBV11-2 | - | CASSPIGNHTGGYTF | TGTGCCAGCAGCCCGATTGGCAATCACACGGGGGGCTACACCTTC
TRBD2 | TRBJ2-3 | TRBV7-8 | few | CASRKTSGSVTDTQYF | TGTGCCAGCAGAAAAACTAGCGGGAGTGTCACAGATACGCAGTATTTT
TRBD2 | TRBJ2-5 | TRBV12-3/TRBV12-4 | many | CASSTRTSGIRETQYF | TGTGCCAGCAGTACCCGGACTAGCGGGATTAGGGAGACCCAGTACTTC
TRBD1 | TRBJ2-3 | TRBV19 | many | CASSPGQTDTQYF | TGTGCCAGTAGTCCGGGACAGACAGATACGCAGTATTTT
TRBD2 | TRBJ2-3 | TRBV15 | few | CATSDLSGGGPDTQYF | TGTGCCACCAGCGACCTAAGTGGGGGAGGGCCAGATACGCAGTATTTT
- | TRBJ2-7 | TRBV10-3 | - | CATRGGSSYEQYF | TGTGCCACCCGAGGCGGCTCTTCCTACGAGCAGTACTTC
- | TRBJ2-5 | TRBV18 | many | CASSPGWQLQETQYF | TGTGCCAGCTCACCAGGTTGGCAGCTCCAAGAGACCCAGTACTTC
TRBD1 | TRBJ1-4 | TRBV5-4 | - | CASSSTGTADEKLFF | TGTGCCAGCAGCTCTACCGGGACAGCGGATGAAAAACTGTTTTTT
- | TRBJ2-6 | TRBV24-1 | - | CATSDMKGANVLTF | TGTGCCACCAGTGATATGAAGGGGGCCAACGTCCTGACTTTC
TRBD2 | TRBJ2-2 | TRBV12-3/TRBV12-4 | many | CASRSGLASTGELFF | TGTGCCAGCAGATCGGGACTAGCGAGCACCGGGGAGCTGTTTTTT
- | TRBJ2-1 | TRBV7-9 | many | CASSSHTGANIYNEQFF | TGTGCCAGCAGCTCTCACACGGGGGCTAATATCTACAATGAGCAGTTCTTC
- | TRBJ2-3 | TRBV18 | - | CASSPPSRNTDTQYF | TGTGCCAGCTCACCACCGTCCAGGAACACAGATACGCAGTATTTT
- | TRBJ1-4 | TRBV10-3 | - | CAISESQAEPNEKLFF | TGTGCCATCAGTGAGTCGCAGGCCGAACCGAATGAAAAACTGTTTTTT
- | TRBJ1-5 | TRBV7-2 | many | CASSLYKGGGQPQHF | TGTGCCAGCAGCTTATATAAGGGGGGGGGACAGCCCCAGCATTTT
- | TRBJ2-1 | TRBV11-1 | many | CASSLRLETGNEQFF | TGTGCCAGCAGCTTGCGACTAGAAACGGGCAATGAGCAGTTCTTC
- | TRBJ2-7 | TRBV5-1 | many | CAVQGPYEQYF | TGCGCGGTACAGGGCCCCTACGAGCAGTACTTC
- | TRBJ2-3 | TRBV11-2 | many | CASSFAQWDTQYF | TGTGCCAGCAGCTTCGCACAGTGGGATACGCAGTATTTT
TRBD2 | TRBJ2-3 | TRBV11-2 | many | CASSLLAGTDTQYF | TGTGCCAGCAGCTTACTAGCGGGCACAGATACGCAGTATTTT
- | TRBJ2-1 | TRBV7-9 | many | CASSLGASSNEQFF | TGTGCCAGCAGCTTAGGAGCGTCCAGCAATGAGCAGTTCTTC
TRBD1 | TRBJ2-1 | TRBV11-1 | many | CASSLAPGQQYNEQFF | TGTGCCAGCAGCTTAGCTCCGGGACAGCAGTACAATGAGCAGTTCTTC
- | TRBJ2-2 | TRBV29-1 | - | CSVGDGELFF | TGCAGCGTGGGGGACGGGGAGCTGTTTTTT
TRBD2 | TRBJ2-1 | TRBV12-3/TRBV12-4 | many | CASRPPKLAGGEQFF | TGTGCCAGCAGGCCCCCCAAACTAGCGGGGGGTGAGCAGTTCTTC
- | TRBJ2-1 | TRBV6-1 | many | CASSEEMSRINNEQFF | TGTGCCAGCAGTGAAGAGATGAGTAGGATAAACAATGAGCAGTTCTTC
- | TRBJ2-3 | TRBV29-1 | - | CSVEIKERTQYF | TGCAGCGTTGAGATTAAGGAGCGGACGCAGTATTTT
- | TRBJ1-5 | TRBV15 | few | CATSRESRVGQPQHF | TGTGCCACCAGCAGAGAATCCAGGGTAGGGCAGCCCCAGCATTTT
- | TRBJ2-1 | TRBV19 | - | CASSIDGSPYNEQFF | TGTGCCAGTAGTATAGACGGGAGCCCTTACAATGAGCAGTTCTTC